This entry features one TCR beta chain sequence. Its antigen remains unidentified. Methods used by the authors: Owing to the provision of junction-only sequences devoid of quality scores by immunoSEQ, filtering differed. Method: immunoSEQ multiplex PCR; TCRdb's copy keeps in-frame clones and lacks some. The V and J calls and clone size are taken from that table; D and trimming were inferred from the DNA. This sample yields about 2 million clones, of which about 95% are seen a single time; more than 0.95% belongs to the top ten. This sample stems from a study of shared clonotypes between healthy human individuals. The study, taken as a whole, reports: The naive CD4 repertoires of a handful of donors were compared, and around 4.9% of clonotypes were shared.

CD45RO negativity and positive selection for CCR7 defined naive CD8 cells, a population that excluded terminally differentiated effector memory CD45RA+ cells. Healthy and HIV-negative, the adult donors had no recent acute infections or vaccinations. Looked up from germline, CDR1 is WSHSY and CDR2 is SAAADI. V was trimmed by 6 bases and J by 0 bases, leaving 12 bases between them. This CDR3 region has 15 residues. This clonotype was obtained from a young man in good health. The chain combines TRBV10-2 with TRBJ2-1; D is unresolved. Sequenced: naive CD8+ T cells sorted from blood. The CDR3 DNA reads as TGCGCCAGCAGGTGGACGGAGAGCTCCTACAATGAGCAGTTCTTC. Translation gives CASRWTESSYNEQFF.